The TCR beta chain under discussion was sequenced for a study of blood T cell repertoires in COVID-19. About the study: The United States, Italy and Spain were the sources of the acute and convalescent COVID-19 samples. Sources were T cells, B-cell-depleted T cells, or PBMCs; the material itself was cDNA or gDNA.

In the authors' workflow: Amplification from reference gene primers served as the basis for estimated nucleated cell counts. Profiled with immunoSEQ multiplex PCR; TCRdb holds only in-frame clones, not every one. V, J and clone size were drawn from that table, and D and trimming were deduced from the DNA. This sample has fewer than 150,000 clones, with approximately 80% found just once. Germline V gene lookup returns CDR1 SGHRS and CDR2 YFSETQ. CDR3 size: 17 residues. The J segment lost 0 bases and the V segment lost 2 bases, leaving 8 bases of the junction unmatched. In this sample, this clone turned up once.

The receptor was derived from a woman aged 80 or over in a cohort sampled during active or convalescent COVID-19. Input material: peripheral blood. V gene TRBV5-1 combines with J gene TRBJ1-3, with TRBD1 identical over 7 bases. CDR3: CASSLRTGDYSGNTIYF. CDR3 coding DNA: TGCGCCAGCAGCTTAAGGACAGGAGATTACTCTGGAAACACCATATATTTT.